The 30 T cell receptor beta chains in this list originate from one sample, sequenced in a study of blood T cell repertoires in COVID-19. Data came from immunoSEQ multiplex PCR; TCRdb stores just in-frame clones and leaves some out. The sample records 200,000 to 250,000 clones, more than 85% being singletons. The sequenced sample was peripheral blood. The receptors come from a woman between 45 and 65 years old with COVID-19, enrolled during active disease.

As regards this clone: Additional DNA sequences in this sample encode the identical CDR3. V usage is TRBV19 and J usage is TRBJ1-5, with D maybe TRBD1 (6 bases). V dropped 1 base and J dropped 6 bases, with 13 bases sitting between them. The length of the CDR3 is 15 residues. Germline CDR1 and CDR2: LNHDA and SQIVND (reference sequence). DNA for the CDR3: TGTGCCAGTAGTATAGGGACGGGGGGCGGTCAGCCCCAGCATTTT. Translated, it gives CASSIGTGGGQPQHF.

The V gene is TRBV11-2, the J gene TRBJ2-1; tentative D call: TRBD1 (6 bases). CDR1 and CDR2 from the germline V gene are SGHAT and FQNNGV. The CDR3 has 16 amino acids. Trimming left V 2 bases short and J 8 bases short, with 19 bases between. The CDR3 DNA reads as TGTGCCAGCAGCTTAAACACAGGGTCCACAACCTATGAGCAGTTCTTC. It yields the protein CASSLNTGSTTYEQFF.

The CDR3 bases are TGTGCCTGGAGTGTAATACAAGGCTTTCTAGACCCAGCCAAAAACATTCAGTACTTC. Residues: CAWSVIQGFLDPAKNIQYF. The rearrangement uses TRBV30 and TRBJ2-4; the D is unclear. With 0 bases removed from V and 0 bases from J, the gap between germline ends came to 21 bases. The CDR3 runs to 19 residues. Germline lookup yields CDR1 GTSNPN and CDR2 SVGIG (reference sequence).

The V call is TRBV28, the J call TRBJ2-2; 8 nucleotides line up with TRBD1. The J segment lost 1 base and the V segment lost 4 bases, leaving 11 bases of the junction unmatched. Germline lookup yields CDR1 MDHEN and CDR2 SYDVKM. This CDR3 is 18 amino acids long. CDR3 nucleotides: TGTGCCAGCAGTTCCCGACAGGGGAGAGCGTTGAACACCGGGGAGCTGTTTTTT. This gives the protein CASSSRQGRALNTGELFF.

V and J are TRBV6-5 and TRBJ1-1, with 11 bases fitting TRBD1. This CDR3 comprises 16 residues. CDR1 is MNHEY and CDR2 is SVGAGI in the germline V gene. V shed 2 bases, J shed 3 bases, and the junction held 5 bases outside the gene matches. As DNA, the CDR3 is TGTGCCAGCAGTTACCTCCCGGGACAGGGGGACACTGAAGCTTTCTTT. The encoded protein is CASSYLPGQGDTEAFF.

The rearrangement uses TRBV23-1 and TRBJ1-2; 9 nucleotides agree with TRBD1. TRBV23-1 is an ORF; its function is uncertain. CDR3 length equals 14 residues. Losses at the gene ends were 5 bases for V and 8 bases for J; bases not matched to a gene: 9. CDR3 amino acids: CASSKGQGISGYTF. In nucleotides, the CDR3 is TGCGCCAGCAGTAAGGGACAGGGTATCAGCGGCTACACCTTC.

The V call is TRBV9, the J call TRBJ1-2; 8 bases map to TRBD1. J was trimmed by 7 bases and V by 0 bases; bases with no gene match: 5. Germline V lookup: CDR1 SGDLS, CDR2 YYNGEE. There are 14 residues in the CDR3. The CDR3 DNA is TGTGCCAGCAGCGTAGTTAACGACAGGGGTGGCTACACCTTC. This translates into CASSVVNDRGGYTF.

Notes on this clone: The sample carries other DNA sequences with the same CDR3. The chain combines TRBV19 with TRBJ1-5, with D uncertain. Trimming removed 0 bases from V and 4 bases from J, with 4 bases in between. CDR1 and CDR2 from the germline V gene are LNHDA and SQIVND (reference sequence). CDR3 length: 13 amino acids. The CDR3 nucleotides read TGTGCCAGTAGTATAGACTTAAATCAGCCCCAGCATTTT. Translation gives CASSIDLNQPQHF.

The V and J genes are TRBV4-2 and TRBJ2-3, with 11 bases aligning to TRBD2. CDR1 and CDR2 (germline): LGHNA, YNFKEQ. J lost 0 bases, V lost 0 bases, and 2 bases had no gene match. This CDR3 has 17 amino acids. CDR3 sequence: CASSQDGLAGSTDTQYF. The CDR3, as DNA: TGTGCCAGCAGCCAAGACGGACTAGCGGGCAGCACAGATACGCAGTATTTT.

The V and J genes are TRBV14 and TRBJ2-2; TRBD1 aligns across 8 bases. The CDR3 sequence is 15 residues long. CDR1 SGHDN and CDR2 FVKESK come from the germline V gene. Trimming cost V 1 base and J 6 bases; bases outside gene matches: 4. The CDR3, as DNA: TGTGCCAGCAGCCAAGCCAGGGGGCAGGCCGGGGAGCTGTTTTTT. Residues: CASSQARGQAGELFF.

This clone was counted only a few times. The V gene is TRBV6-5, the J gene TRBJ1-6; D uncertain. The CDR3 consists of 13 residues. Germline V gene lookup returns CDR1 MNHEY and CDR2 SVGAGI. V gave up 8 bases and J gave up 9 bases, with 14 bases separating them. CDR3 residues: CASWERSSSPLHF. The CDR3 DNA follows: TGTGCCAGCTGGGAGCGGTCGAGTTCACCCCTCCACTTT.

The rearrangement links TRBV5-4 to TRBJ2-5; 11 nucleotides line up with TRBD2. The length of the CDR3 is 18 residues. The germline CDR1 and CDR2 sequences are SGHNT and YYREEE (reference sequence). Trimming at V came to 0 bases and at J to 6 bases, leaving 13 bases not matched to a gene. In DNA form, the CDR3 reads TGTGCCAGCAGCTTGGAAACTAGCGGGGGCCGGGGTGGTAAGACCCAGTACTTC. This codes for CASSLETSGGRGGKTQYF.

The rearrangement joins TRBV9 to TRBJ1-2; D is uncertain. The germline V gene has CDR1 SGDLS and CDR2 YYNGEE. The CDR3 runs to 14 residues. Deletions cut 0 bases from V and 3 bases from J, with 9 bases between. CDR3 DNA sequence: TGTGCCAGCAGCGTAGGCGGGAACGACTATGGCTACACCTTC. It codes for CASSVGGNDYGYTF.

The chain employs TRBV4-2 and TRBJ2-1, with TRBD2 as a possible D gene (6 bases). The CDR3 contains 14 residues. Trimming stripped 3 bases from V and 7 bases from J, with 13 bases between. Germline CDR1 LGHNA, CDR2 YNFKEQ. The CDR3 coding sequence is TGTGCCAGCAGCCAGCTAGCGAGGCATAATGAGCAGTTCTTC. Translating it yields CASSQLARHNEQFF.

The V gene is TRBV6-2 or TRBV6-3, the J gene TRBJ1-5, with 8 bases lining up with TRBD1. The CDR3 loop spans 15 amino acids. Germline V lookup: CDR1 MNHEY, CDR2 SVGEGT. V dropped 5 bases and J dropped 5; count of bases not matched to a gene: 8. The CDR3 region is CASSPRQGTYQPQHF. The DNA for the CDR3 is TGTGCCAGCAGTCCACGACAGGGGACATATCAGCCCCAGCATTTT.

This chain links TRBV3-1 (or the pseudogene TRBV3-2) with TRBJ2-5; the D is unclear. The germline V and J ends were trimmed by 3 bases and 0 bases, with 14 bases remaining between them. The CDR3 is 16 residues long. Per germline, CDR1 LGHDT and CDR2 YNNKEL (reference sequence). CDR3 loop: CASSHFWAGNQETQYF. Written as DNA, the CDR3 is TGTGCCAGCAGCCATTTCTGGGCAGGAAACCAAGAGACCCAGTACTTC.

This clone was seen more than once but under ten times. The chain couples TRBV6-5 to TRBJ1-6; weak D call: TRBD1 (5 bases). Trimming shortened V by 8 bases and J by 11 bases, and 16 bases separated the two germline ends. Germline CDR1 reads MNHEY; CDR2 reads SVGAGI. The CDR3 extends over 13 amino acids. CDR3 in DNA: TGTGCCAGCCAAGACGGGGGAACTACACCCCTCCACTTT. This gives the protein CASQDGGTTPLHF.

This clone was seen a single time. The J gene is TRBJ1-6, the V gene TRBV7-9; D is ambiguous. CDR1 and CDR2 from the germline V gene are SEHNR and FQNEAQ (reference sequence). The V end was cut by 5 bases, the J end by 6 bases, with 17 bases between. There are 16 residues in the CDR3. In nucleotides, the CDR3 is TGTGCCAGCAGCCCTCCGGGGTGGGGAGCTAATTCACCCCTCCACTTT. Translating gives CASSPPGWGANSPLHF.

Only one count was recorded for this clone. V usage is TRBV5-1 and J usage is TRBJ2-2; possible D gene TRBD1, 5 bases. CDR1 is SGHRS and CDR2 is YFSETQ in the germline V gene. This CDR3 contains 15 residues. V shed 0 bases and J shed 2 bases, with 8 bases lying between them. CDR3: CASSLAGYNTGELFF. CDR3 DNA: TGCGCCAGCAGCTTGGCAGGGTACAACACCGGGGAGCTGTTTTTT.

The genes are TRBV23-1 and TRBJ2-2, with D possibly being TRBD1 (5 bases). TRBV23-1 belongs to the ORF category, with a function that is uncertain. CDR3 length equals 14 residues. V dropped 4 bases and J dropped 3 bases, with 9 bases sitting between them. The CDR3 DNA is TGCGCCAGCAGTCTTGGACAATACACCGGGGAGCTGTTTTTT. Its translation: CASSLGQYTGELFF.

The V and J genes are TRBV2 and TRBJ1-4, with D tentatively TRBD1 (6 bases). V was pared by 6 bases and J by 0 bases, with 14 bases between. Germline V CDR1 and CDR2: SNHLY, FYNNEI. The CDR3 runs 16 residues. The CDR3 DNA reads as TGTGCCAGCAGAGCGACAGGTACTGCAACTAATGAAAAACTGTTTTTT. Encoded protein: CASRATGTATNEKLFF.

The genes are TRBV2 and TRBJ1-2; possible D gene TRBD1, 6 bases. Germline CDR1 reads SNHLY; CDR2 reads FYNNEI. Trimming took off 6 bases at V and 7 bases at J, with 15 bases between the two ends. CDR3 size: 13 residues. The DNA for the CDR3 is TGTGCCAGCAGGATGGGGACAATACTTGGCTACACCTTC. Residues: CASRMGTILGYTF.

This clone is categorized as medium-sized. The rearrangement links TRBV5-6 to TRBJ1-3, with 9 positions matching TRBD1. This CDR3 spans 18 amino acids. CDR1 is SGHDT and CDR2 is YYEEEE in the germline V gene. V lost 4 bases, J lost 3 bases, and 14 bases stayed unmatched. DNA of the CDR3: TGTGCCAGCAGCCCGGGGACAGGGCGACCGAGGGGTGGAAACACCATATATTTT. Its protein is CASSPGTGRPRGGNTIYF. Variable domain in full (rest from reference TRBV5-6 and TRBJ1-3): DAGVTQSPTHLIKTRGQQVTLRCSPKSGHDTVSWYQQALGQGPQFIFQYYEEEERQRGNFPDRFSGHQFPNYSSELNVNALLLGDSALYLCASSPGTGRPRGGNTIYFGEGSWLTVV.

The V call is TRBV7-9, the J call TRBJ2-2, with D uncertain. V gave up 7 bases and J gave up 10 bases, with 13 bases separating them. Germline CDR1 is SEHNR and CDR2 is FQNEAQ (reference sequence). The CDR3 is 12 amino acids. For the CDR3, the DNA is TGTGCCAGCAACCCGTTCGAGGAGGAGCTGTTTTTT. The encoded protein is CASNPFEEELFF.

This chain uses TRBV15 with TRBJ2-2; 10 bases are a match to TRBD1. The CDR3 runs 16 residues. CDR1 is LNHNV, CDR2 YYDKDF, per germline (reference sequence). Trimming cost V 3 bases and J 4 bases; bases outside gene matches: 5. CDR3 amino acids: CATSSVRDRGTGELFF. The CDR3, as DNA: TGTGCCACCAGCAGTGTCCGGGACAGGGGCACCGGGGAGCTGTTTTTT.

V is TRBV10-1 and J is TRBJ2-2; TRBD2 matches at 11 bases. Germline V gene lookup returns CDR1 WNHNN and CDR2 SYGVQD (reference sequence). J was trimmed by 2 bases and V by 1 base; bases with no gene match: 6. This CDR3 spans 18 amino acids. The CDR3 protein is CASSELPTSGVNTGELFF. The CDR3 nucleotides are TGCGCCAGCAGTGAGTTACCGACTAGCGGGGTTAACACCGGGGAGCTGTTTTTT.

The chain links TRBV24-1 to TRBJ1-1; 11 nucleotides agree with TRBD1. V lost 6 bases and J lost 5; bases outside the gene matches: 4. The CDR3 has 14 amino acids. Per the germline V gene, CDR1 is KGHDR and CDR2 is SFDVKD. The CDR3 reads CATSSGQGATEAFF. In DNA, the CDR3 is TGTGCCACCAGTTCAGGACAGGGGGCGACTGAAGCTTTCTTT.

J is TRBJ1-5 and V is TRBV6-1; 7 bases line up with TRBD1. Trimming at V came to 9 bases and at J to 5 bases, leaving 10 bases not matched to a gene. CDR3 length: 14 residues. Germline CDR1 reads MNHNS; CDR2 reads SASEGT. The CDR3: CASRTGTEHQPQHF. The DNA for the CDR3 is TGTGCCAGTAGGACCGGGACAGAGCATCAGCCCCAGCATTTT.

This clone was counted between two and nine times. The chain carries TRBV5-6 and TRBJ2-2; maybe TRBD1 (6 bases). The CDR3 covers 16 residues. Germline assignment: CDR1 SGHDT and CDR2 YYEEEE. The V end was cut by 0 bases, the J end by 5 bases, with 14 bases between. The CDR3 loop reads CASSLALGARTGELFF. Here the CDR3 DNA reads TGTGCCAGCAGCTTGGCCCTGGGGGCACGAACCGGGGAGCTGTTTTTT.

The chain recombines TRBV6-6 with TRBJ2-7, with D tentatively TRBD1 (7 bases). Trimming removed 5 bases from V and 5 bases from J, with 19 bases in between. The germline V gene encodes CDR1 MNHNY and CDR2 SVGAGI (reference sequence). CDR3 length: 15 amino acids. In DNA form, the CDR3 reads TGTGCCAGCAGTCTACAGGGCCCCAGGGGGGACGAGCAGTACTTC. This encodes CASSLQGPRGDEQYF.